This T cell receptor (beta chain) was identified in a study of T cells in Graves' hyperthyroidism and ophthalmopathy. Looking at the study overall: Peripheral blood was collected at initial diagnosis, before any treatment.

General study findings and limits: Clonotypes that were expanded in thyroid above 0.001 mostly appeared in blood too. Ophthalmopathy and stable hyperthyroidism were separated by a 13 V-J model.

Fresh 10 ml peripheral blood yielded PBMCs. The ends were cut back, 5 bases at V and 6 bases at J, with 13 bases in the middle. The CDR3 runs 13 residues. From germline, CDR1 is SQVTM and CDR2 ANQGSEA. This clonotype was observed a handful of times. The antigen remains undetermined. The TCR beta CDR3 regions underwent amplification using RNA transcripts as the source. HTBI primers were employed in a first-round RT-PCR of the TCR CDR3. TCRdb itself ran the multiplex PCR reads through MiXCR, one entry per CDR3 protein. The sample carries roughly 180,000 distinct CDR3 sequences, 9.4% recorded once. The sequencing input was blood. The V and J genes are TRBV29-1 and TRBJ2-2; no clear D gene. This sequence was found in a woman between 18 and 29 years old with Graves' hyperthyroidism that later progressed to Graves' ophthalmopathy. CDR3 sequence: CSVLFVWAGELFF. The CDR3 coding sequence is TGCAGCGTTCTTTTCGTTTGGGCCGGGGAGCTGTTTTTT.